The T cell receptor beta chain described here comes from a study of shared clonotypes between healthy human individuals. Splitting the CD4+ cells yielded a CD45RA+ naive subset and a CD45RA-negative memory subset. Worth noting for this clone: Its antigen is unidentified.

Germline V CDR1 and CDR2: MDHEN, SYDVKM. The CDR3 has 13 residues. The V segment lost 6 bases and the J segment 12 bases; nucleotides outside the gene matches: 10. General study findings and limits: Naive subsets generally had larger estimated richness than memory subsets.

Measured with immunoSEQ multiplex PCR; TCRdb has only the in-frame clones, and not every one. The repertoire consists of 300,000 to 400,000 clones, with around 79% occurring once and the leading ten covering about 10%. Sequenced material: memory CD4+ T cells sorted from blood. The subset was: CD45RA-negative fraction. The receptor was derived from a man aged 25-40 years in good health. The chain links TRBV28 to TRBJ2-3; 9 nucleotides match TRBD2. The CDR3 nucleotides read TGTGCCAGCAGCCGGGCTAGCGGGACAAATCAGTATTTT. It yields the protein CASSRASGTNQYF.